This TCR beta chain was captured by sequencing in a study of T cell responses to AZD1222 COVID-19 vaccine. Clones were read by immunoSEQ multiplex PCR, and TCRdb kept only the in-frame ones, dropping some. Of more than 95,000 clones in the sample, about 90% were seen once. This clonotype was sampled from an adult in good health. The source material was peripheral blood, sampled on day 0 of AZD1222 vaccination.

The CDR3 nucleotides read TGTGCCAGCAGCCAGGTCAGGGACACCGGGGAGCTGTTTTTT. It translates to CASSQVRDTGELFF. This chain links TRBV5-4 with TRBJ2-2; D is perhaps TRBD1 (5 bases). The ends were cut back, 4 bases at V and 3 bases at J, with 10 bases in the middle. The germline V gene has CDR1 SGHNT and CDR2 YYREEE (reference sequence). This CDR3 has 14 residues.